This is a list of T cell receptor beta chains from one sample in a study of cytomegalovirus exposure and HLA in healthy donors. Here immunoSEQ multiplex PCR was the method, and the copy in TCRdb shows in-frame clones only, minus some. Of 170,000 or so clones detected, roughly 85% appear once; the ten largest clones hold about a sixth. Sequenced: PBMCs. Receptors originate from a man aged 18 to 30 in good health and CMV-seropositive. CDR3s include the opening cysteine and the closing phenylalanine or tryptophan. The D gene is left open where the match is weak. Clone size is not always given. Where it is, it says once, few, many or a class for expanded clones.

V: TRBV28; size: .; J: TRBJ2-1; D: .; DNA: TGTGCCAGCAGTTTCCCTGTGGCAGGGGTGGAGAATGAGCAGTTCTTC; CDR3: CASSFPVAGVENEQFF
V: TRBV27; size: .; J: TRBJ2-2; D: .; DNA: TGTGCCAGCAGCCCTGGCCAGGGGAGCACCGGGGAGCTGTTTTTT; CDR3: CASSPGQGSTGELFF
V: TRBV13; size: .; J: TRBJ2-1; D: .; DNA: TGTGCCAGCAGCTCCTCTGGACTGGACAATGAGCAGTTCTTC; CDR3: CASSSSGLDNEQFF
V: TRBV28; size: .; J: TRBJ1-2; D: .; DNA: TGTGCCAGCAGTTTGGAGGGGCCGGATGGCTACACCTTC; CDR3: CASSLEGPDGYTF
V: TRBV11-2; size: .; J: TRBJ2-5; D: .; DNA: TGTGCCAGCAGGCCAATTGGACAAGAAGAGACCCAGTACTTC; CDR3: CASRPIGQEETQYF
V: TRBV7-9; size: few; J: TRBJ1-3; D: TRBD1; DNA: TGTGCCAGCAGCACCGGGACAGGCACTATCAACTCTGGAAACACCATATATTTT; CDR3: CASSTGTGTINSGNTIYF
V: TRBV30; size: once; J: TRBJ2-7; D: .; DNA: TGTGCCTGGAGTGATAATAAGGGTAGCGACGAGCAGTACTTC; CDR3: CAWSDNKGSDEQYF
V: TRBV2; size: .; J: TRBJ1-6; D: .; DNA: TGTGCCAGCAGTGAATCGGGGGATTCACCCCTCCACTTT; CDR3: CASSESGDSPLHF
V: TRBV20-1; size: .; J: TRBJ2-3; D: TRBD1; DNA: TGCAGTGCAACGACAGGGACTACGCAGTATTTT; CDR3: CSATTGTTQYF
V: TRBV5-1; size: .; J: TRBJ2-1; D: TRBD1; DNA: TGCGCCAGCCGCCTAGTTCTGGACGCACAGGGGGATGAGCAGTTCTTC; CDR3: CASRLVLDAQGDEQFF
V: TRBV19; size: few; J: TRBJ1-2; D: .; DNA: TGTGCCAGTATGGTGCGGACGGAGGCCTATGGCTACACCTTC; CDR3: CASMVRTEAYGYTF
V: TRBV7-8; size: .; J: TRBJ2-5; D: .; DNA: TGTGCCAGCAGCCCACCCCCTATAAAAGAGACCCAGTACTTC; CDR3: CASSPPPIKETQYF
V: TRBV5-1; size: .; J: TRBJ2-4; D: .; DNA: TGCGCCAGCAGTCCCCAGGGAGGGGGGAACATTCAGTACTTC; CDR3: CASSPQGGGNIQYF
V: TRBV7-8; size: .; J: TRBJ2-6; D: .; DNA: TGTGCCAGCAGCTTGGGACTTGGGGCCAACGTCCTGACTTTC; CDR3: CASSLGLGANVLTF
V: TRBV11-2; size: .; J: TRBJ2-1; D: TRBD2; DNA: TGTGCCAGCAGCTTAGCCGGACTAGCGGGGAATGAGCAGTTCTTC; CDR3: CASSLAGLAGNEQFF
V: TRBV27; size: .; J: TRBJ2-5; D: TRBD2; DNA: TGTGCCAGCAGTTTGGGAGCGGGGGCGGGCGAGACCCAGTACTTC; CDR3: CASSLGAGAGETQYF
V: TRBV10-1; size: .; J: TRBJ2-5; D: .; DNA: TGCGCCAGCTCCGGGGGTGGGGAAGAGACCCAGTACTTC; CDR3: CASSGGGEETQYF
V: TRBV14; size: .; J: TRBJ2-5; D: .; DNA: TGTGCCAGCAGCCAAGCGGGCAGGGAAGAGACCCAGTACTTC; CDR3: CASSQAGREETQYF
V: TRBV7-9; size: .; J: TRBJ1-1; D: .; DNA: TGTGCCAGCAGGGAGATGAACACTGAAGCTTTCTTT; CDR3: CASREMNTEAFF
V: TRBV28; size: once; J: TRBJ1-4; D: TRBD1; DNA: TGTGCCAGCAGCCGAACGACAGGGGGCGGGTGGGAAAAACTGTTTTTT; CDR3: CASSRTTGGGWEKLFF
V: TRBV27; size: .; J: TRBJ1-1; D: .; DNA: TGTGCCAGCAGATACAGGGTTGGGTACACTGAAGCTTTCTTT; CDR3: CASRYRVGYTEAFF
V: TRBV28; size: .; J: TRBJ2-7; D: .; DNA: TGTGCCAGCAGTTTGAGGCGCATCAGCTCCTACGAGCAGTACTTC; CDR3: CASSLRRISSYEQYF
V: TRBV10-3; size: .; J: TRBJ2-3; D: .; DNA: TGTGCCAGCCGGGACTTGAACACAGATACGCAGTATTTT; CDR3: CASRDLNTDTQYF
V: TRBV28; size: .; J: TRBJ1-2; D: .; DNA: TGTGCCAGCAGGCTCACCCACGGTGGCTACACCTTC; CDR3: CASRLTHGGYTF
V: TRBV19; size: .; J: TRBJ2-3; D: .; DNA: TGTGCCAGTAGTATGCCCGGGGCAGATACGCAGTATTTT; CDR3: CASSMPGADTQYF
V: TRBV27; size: .; J: TRBJ1-2; D: .; DNA: TGTGCCAGCAGTTTATCTGCGGGGTACGGCTACACCTTC; CDR3: CASSLSAGYGYTF
V: TRBV4-1; size: .; J: TRBJ2-1; D: TRBD2; DNA: TGCGCCAGCAGCACCGAGCGGGGCCTGGACGATGAGCAGTTCTTC; CDR3: CASSTERGLDDEQFF
V: TRBV5-1; size: .; J: TRBJ2-7; D: TRBD1; DNA: TGCGCCAGCAGCTTGGCCTGGACAGGGTCTTACGAGCAGTACTTC; CDR3: CASSLAWTGSYEQYF
V: TRBV7-8; size: .; J: TRBJ1-1; D: .; DNA: TGTGCCAGCAGCTTCCAGGGCACTGAAGCTTTCTTT; CDR3: CASSFQGTEAFF
V: TRBV5-1; size: .; J: TRBJ1-2; D: TRBD1; DNA: TGCGCCAGCAGCAGGACCGGGACAGGGGAAGGCTACACCTTC; CDR3: CASSRTGTGEGYTF
V: TRBV5-8; size: .; J: TRBJ2-5; D: TRBD2; DNA: TGTGCCAGCAGCCCGGGGACTAGCGGGGGAGAGACCCAGTACTTC; CDR3: CASSPGTSGGETQYF
V: TRBV19; size: .; J: TRBJ2-1; D: TRBD2; DNA: TGTGCCAGTAGTCCCCGGGGGCTAGCGGGGGACGAGCAGTTCTTC; CDR3: CASSPRGLAGDEQFF
V: TRBV5-1; size: .; J: TRBJ2-7; D: TRBD2; DNA: TGCGCCAGCAGCTTGGCCCCTAGCGGCACCTACGAGCAGTACTTC; CDR3: CASSLAPSGTYEQYF
V: TRBV7-2; size: .; J: TRBJ2-5; D: TRBD2; DNA: TGTGCCAGCAGTCTAGCGGGGGTTCAAGAGACCCAGTACTTC; CDR3: CASSLAGVQETQYF
V: TRBV5-1; size: .; J: TRBJ1-4; D: .; DNA: TGCGCCAGCACCCCAGGGGTAACTAATGAAAAACTGTTTTTT; CDR3: CASTPGVTNEKLFF
V: TRBV12-1; size: .; J: TRBJ2-1; D: .; DNA: TGTGCCAGCAGCTTTGCGAGACTAGCGGGAGGCCACAATGAGCAGTTCTTC; CDR3: CASSFARLAGGHNEQFF
V: TRBV28; size: .; J: TRBJ1-2; D: TRBD1; DNA: TGTGCCAGCAGTTTCCGGGACAGGCTAAACTATGGCTACACCTTC; CDR3: CASSFRDRLNYGYTF
V: TRBV19; size: once; J: TRBJ1-1; D: .; DNA: TGTGCCAGCCAGACAGGGAACACTGAAGCTTTCTTT; CDR3: CASQTGNTEAFF
V: TRBV6-1; size: .; J: TRBJ2-1; D: TRBD1; DNA: TGTGCCAGCAGAGACGGACAGGGACCCTACAATGAGCAGTTCTTC; CDR3: CASRDGQGPYNEQFF
V: TRBV5-6; size: .; J: TRBJ2-7; D: .; DNA: TGTGCCAGCAGCTTTTACAGCCACGAGCAGTACTTC; CDR3: CASSFYSHEQYF
V: TRBV19; size: .; J: TRBJ1-2; D: .; DNA: TGTGCCAGTAGTATGTCGACAGGATCCAACTATGGCTACACCTTC; CDR3: CASSMSTGSNYGYTF
V: TRBV28; size: .; J: TRBJ1-1; D: .; DNA: TGTGCCAGCAGTTACCTGAGCACTGAAGCTTTCTTT; CDR3: CASSYLSTEAFF
V: TRBV28; size: .; J: TRBJ2-7; D: .; DNA: TGTGCCAGCAGTCCGAGCGGCTCCTACGAGCAGTACTTC; CDR3: CASSPSGSYEQYF
V: TRBV2; size: .; J: TRBJ2-3; D: .; DNA: TGTGCCAGCAGTGAAGCGCCCTCCCTGGGGCGCACAGATACGCAGTATTTT; CDR3: CASSEAPSLGRTDTQYF
V: TRBV11-1; size: .; J: TRBJ2-3; D: .; DNA: TGTGCCAGCAGCCTGCCTTTGTCTAGCGGCACAGATACGCAGTATTTT; CDR3: CASSLPLSSGTDTQYF
V: TRBV28; size: once; J: TRBJ2-1; D: .; DNA: TGTGCCAGCAGTTTATCTCCTAGTGAGCAGTTCTTC; CDR3: CASSLSPSEQFF
V: TRBV30; size: .; J: TRBJ1-4; D: .; DNA: TGTGCCTGGAGTTGGGGGGGCGCGGCTGAAAAACTGTTTTTT; CDR3: CAWSWGGAAEKLFF
V: TRBV18; size: .; J: TRBJ2-2; D: .; DNA: TGTGCCAGCTCGCTTAGCGGACACTCGAACACCGGGGAGCTGTTTTTT; CDR3: CASSLSGHSNTGELFF
V: TRBV7-8; size: few; J: TRBJ2-7; D: .; DNA: TGTGCCAGCAGCACGACAGGAGGAAGCTCCTACGAGCAGTACTTC; CDR3: CASSTTGGSSYEQYF
V: TRBV27; size: .; J: TRBJ1-5; D: .; DNA: TGTGCCAGCAGTTTATCGGGCCTAAATCAGCCCCAGCATTTT; CDR3: CASSLSGLNQPQHF
V: TRBV4-1; size: .; J: TRBJ2-1; D: TRBD2; DNA: TGCGCCAGCAGCCAAGATCCCCTTCTAGCGGGGGGCACCTACAATGAGCAGTTCTTC; CDR3: CASSQDPLLAGGTYNEQFF
V: TRBV27; size: .; J: TRBJ2-3; D: TRBD2; DNA: TGTGCCAGCAGCCGGGGGGGCGCCGGCACAGATACGCAGTATTTT; CDR3: CASSRGGAGTDTQYF
V: TRBV28; size: .; J: TRBJ2-7; D: .; DNA: TGTGCCAGCAGTTCCCCGGACTTAAGCTCCTACGAGCAGTACTTC; CDR3: CASSSPDLSSYEQYF
V: TRBV13; size: .; J: TRBJ2-7; D: .; DNA: TGTGCCAGCAGCCCCCATGGGGAGGGCGGGCGGGGGCGCAACTACGAGCAGTACTTC; CDR3: CASSPHGEGGRGRNYEQYF
V: TRBV27; size: .; J: TRBJ1-1; D: .; DNA: TGTGCCAGCAGTTATCGGGGGAACACTGAAGCTTTCTTT; CDR3: CASSYRGNTEAFF
V: TRBV30; size: .; J: TRBJ2-7; D: .; DNA: TGTGCCTGGAGTTTACAGGGAGGGCGCGAGCAGTACTTC; CDR3: CAWSLQGGREQYF
V: TRBV5-4; size: .; J: TRBJ2-5; D: TRBD2; DNA: TGTGCCAGCAGCCGCTATCCCGGGACTAGCGAGGGGAAGACCCAGTACTTC; CDR3: CASSRYPGTSEGKTQYF
V: TRBV9; size: .; J: TRBJ1-1; D: .; DNA: TGTGCCAGCAGCGTGGGCGCTTTCTTT; CDR3: CASSVGAFF
V: TRBV2; size: .; J: TRBJ1-6; D: .; DNA: TGTGCCAGCAGCCTGAGCCGGGAGATGGAGGACTTT; CDR3: CASSLSREMEDF